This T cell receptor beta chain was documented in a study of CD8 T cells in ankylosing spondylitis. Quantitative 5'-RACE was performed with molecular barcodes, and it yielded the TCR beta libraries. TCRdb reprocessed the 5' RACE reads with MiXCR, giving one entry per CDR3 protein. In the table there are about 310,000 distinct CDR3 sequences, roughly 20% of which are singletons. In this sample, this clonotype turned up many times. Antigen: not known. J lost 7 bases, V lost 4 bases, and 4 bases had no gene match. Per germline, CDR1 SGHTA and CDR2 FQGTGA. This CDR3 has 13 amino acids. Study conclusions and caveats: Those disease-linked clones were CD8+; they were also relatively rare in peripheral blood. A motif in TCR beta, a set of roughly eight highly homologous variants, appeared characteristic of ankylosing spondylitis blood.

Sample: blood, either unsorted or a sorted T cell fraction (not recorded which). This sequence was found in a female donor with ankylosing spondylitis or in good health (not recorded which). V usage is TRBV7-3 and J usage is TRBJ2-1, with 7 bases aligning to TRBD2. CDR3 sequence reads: CASSSPGGNEQFF. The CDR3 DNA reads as TGTGCCAGCAGCTCCCCCGGGGGGAATGAGCAGTTCTTC.